Here is one T cell receptor (beta chain) with its context. No antigen is known for it. No base quality values were provided; no much bigger clone lies one nucleotide off. This specimen belongs to a study of blood T cell repertoires in COVID-19 (dated by TCRdb to 2018 to 2021). Describing the broader study: Collaborator samples came from the United States, Italy and Spain and covered acute and convalescent phases of COVID-19. The material from the prospective study consisted of cDNA or gDNA derived from T cells, B-cell-depleted T cells, or PBMCs. The dataset comprised deeply sampled blood TCRbeta repertoires from subjects exposed to, actively infected with, or recovered from COVID-19. The repertoires were released in a freely available public database intended as a resource for research on the immune response to SARS-CoV-2. The samples were drawn from the first 160 participants of the ongoing ImmuneRACE study and from 1,254 subjects provided by 6 global collaborators. The sample metadata nearly always contained a de-identified subject ID, COVID-19 status, age in years and sex. Where available, HLA class I and class II types were taken from metadata supplied by the sample provider and were not determined by assay-based typing.

TCRbeta CDR3 regions were amplified from genomic DNA by means of the immunoSEQ Assay, a bias-controlled multiplex PCR. The study's own analysis went as follows. The number of nucleated cells in each sample was estimated by amplification of reference gene primers within the assay. To quantify the absolute abundance of each unique TCRbeta CDR3 rearrangement, sequence reads were collapsed and filtered. For each sample, productive Simpson clonality was calculated as the square root of Simpson's diversity index across productive rearrangements. Drawn from immuneACCESS, this table holds only the in-frame rearrangements with V and J called that TCRdb kept. Clones are partly lost; checked studies trace under half to an unresolved V gene and leave the rest unexplained. The V and J calls and the clone size are those of that table, but D and trimming were determined from the DNA. Counted in this sample were tens of thousands of clones; about 95% of them appeared once. The ten most abundant clones make up roughly 4% of the sample.

Counted from cysteine to phenylalanine, this CDR3 has 14 amino acids. Kept here is only the CDR3 DNA, which spans 42 bases and is read in frame from base 1. CDR1 MNHEY and CDR2 SMNVEV are derived from the germline V gene (reference sequence). V is clipped by 5 bases and J by 3 bases, and the sequence between their germline boundaries is 10 bases long. The study at large found these results: The quantity of clinical and demographic metadata differed by source and by participant and was supplied without curation.

Each collaborating institution followed its own protocols to collect whole blood in K2EDTA tubes. For TCRbeta analysis, collaborator samples were shipped as frozen whole blood, as isolated PBMCs, or as DNA extracted from either sample type. The chain is encoded by TRBV27 joined to TRBJ1-4, with the D gene not clear enough to name. Sequenced: peripheral blood. This receptor was taken from a human donor with active COVID-19. The donor label of this sample is uncertain. The CDR3 in this case is CASSPLGPNEKLFF. The nucleotide sequence is given as TGTGCCAGCAGTCCGTTGGGCCCTAATGAAAAACTGTTTTTT.